This TCR beta chain was identified in a study of shared clonotypes between healthy human individuals. Study summary: Donors were a couple of women and a few men aged 18 to 49.

TCRdb's copy holds only in-frame clones and misses some; the assay was immunoSEQ multiplex PCR. The data hold around 2,000,000 clones, with approximately 94% observed a single time. CD8 cells regarded as naive lacked CD45RO, were positively chosen for CCR7, and omitted terminally differentiated effector memory CD45RA+ cells. With V trimmed by 4 bases and J by 6 bases, 5 bases remained unmatched. This CDR3 spans 15 amino acids. Germline V gene lookup returns CDR1 MGHRA and CDR2 YSYEKL. Material for sequencing was naive CD8+ T cells from PBMCs. V is TRBV4-1 and J is TRBJ2-1; 11 bases are a match to TRBD2. This receptor was identified in a young man in good health. Some clones in this sample may be carry-over from other donors' samples. The CDR3 region is CASSPIAGGPNEQFF. CDR3 DNA: TGCGCCAGCAGCCCCATAGCGGGAGGGCCCAATGAGCAGTTCTTC.